Sequencing of this T cell receptor beta chain was carried out in a study of blood T cell repertoires in COVID-19. Overall study: Whether acute or convalescent, the COVID-19 samples came from the United States, Italy and Spain.

Seattle participants joined during active infection and were tracked over time. V was pared by 3 bases and J by 0 bases, with 13 bases between. CDR1 is DFQATT and CDR2 is SNEGSKA in the germline V gene (reference sequence). The CDR3 contains 15 residues. TCRdb's copy holds only in-frame clones and misses some; the assay was immunoSEQ multiplex PCR. The top ten clones hold roughly 6.5% of a sample with roughly 57,000 clones, around 87% of them seen once. The chain couples TRBV20-1 to TRBJ2-3; D perhaps matches TRBD2 (7 bases). Sequenced input: peripheral blood. This TCR came from a woman between 55 and 75 years old with COVID-19, enrolled during active disease. CDR3 coding DNA: TGCAGTGCTAGTCGGGGGGCCCTTAGCACAGATACGCAGTATTTT. As protein: CSASRGALSTDTQYF.